The present entry profiles one T cell receptor (beta chain) with its context. Its antigen is undetermined. The identical CDR3 is also encoded by other nucleotide sequences in the sample. The donors, nominally healthy at sampling, likely had unrecorded immune exposures. 60 Vbeta and 13 Jbeta primers were used in PCR. Clones were read by immunoSEQ multiplex PCR, and TCRdb kept only the in-frame ones, dropping some. The sample comprises 130,000 or so clones, less than 80% of which are singletons, and about 4.4% rests with the top ten. This entry belongs to a study of cytomegalovirus exposure and HLA in healthy donors. Findings of the study overall: The number of N-insertions in an Asian-associated ancestry cluster was reportedly below the approximately 680-donor mean in a later analysis.

Sequencing was carried out using PBMCs. The sequence was collected from a middle-aged man in good health and CMV-seropositive.

CDR3 sequence: CSVEGDRGGNTIYF. CDR3 bases: TGCAGCGTTGAAGGGGATAGGGGTGGAAACACCATATATTTT. The chain uses TRBV29-1 and TRBJ1-3, with D possibly being TRBD1 (5 bases). Trimming left V 1 base short and J 3 bases short, with 10 bases between. CDR3 length: 14 amino acids. Germline CDR1 SQVTM, CDR2 ANQGSEA.